The present entry profiles one T cell receptor (beta chain) with its context. Its target is not known. Primers for the PCR totalled 60 Vbeta and 13 Jbeta. Only in-frame clones appear in the TCRdb table, and some are missing; sequencing was by immunoSEQ multiplex PCR. This table lists 150,000 or so clones. V was trimmed by 3 bases and J by 4 bases, leaving 13 bases between them. The CDR3 has 14 amino acids. Germline V CDR1 and CDR2: KGHSH, LQKENI. The sample originates from a study of cytomegalovirus exposure and HLA in healthy donors. Across the whole study: Earlier sequencing of about 200 million T cells yielded roughly 100 million unique TCR beta sequences.

Study outcomes and limitations: An observed cluster of highly shared sequence variants was recorded as a likely sequencing artifact.

This chain uses TRBV18 with TRBJ2-7; D is uncertain. Sequencing was performed on PBMCs. This receptor was identified in a man aged 18 to 30 in good health and CMV-seronegative. This CDR3 is CASSPVTATYEQYF. DNA for the CDR3: TGTGCCAGCTCACCGGTCACAGCAACATACGAGCAGTACTTC.